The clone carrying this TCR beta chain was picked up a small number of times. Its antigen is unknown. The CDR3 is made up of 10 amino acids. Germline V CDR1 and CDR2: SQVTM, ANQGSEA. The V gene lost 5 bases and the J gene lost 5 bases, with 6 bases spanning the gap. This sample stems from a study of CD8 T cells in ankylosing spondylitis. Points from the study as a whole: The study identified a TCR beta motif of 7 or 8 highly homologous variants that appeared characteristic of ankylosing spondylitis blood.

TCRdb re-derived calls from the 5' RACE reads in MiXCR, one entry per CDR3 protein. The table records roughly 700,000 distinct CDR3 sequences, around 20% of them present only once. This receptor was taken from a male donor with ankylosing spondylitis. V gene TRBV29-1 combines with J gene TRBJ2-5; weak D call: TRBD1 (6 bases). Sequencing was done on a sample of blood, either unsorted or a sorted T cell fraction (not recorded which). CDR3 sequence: CSVTGETQYF. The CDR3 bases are TGCAGCGTTACAGGGGAGACCCAGTACTTC.